The sequence of this T cell receptor beta chain was determined in a study of T cell responses to AZD1222 COVID-19 vaccine. Germline values: CDR1 SGHDN, CDR2 FVKESK. The V segment lost 5 bases and the J segment 3 bases; nucleotides outside the gene matches: 10. The CDR3 is 16 residues long. Sequencing was performed with immunoSEQ multiplex PCR; in TCRdb, only in-frame clones are kept and a portion is missing. The sample holds about 56,000 clones, approximately 86% seen once. Regarding the study as a whole: Nearly half of the spike-specific TCRs reportedly recognize variant regions that carry no mutations.

A word on this clone: As yet, its antigen is unknown.

The TCR comes from an adult who received the AZD1222 COVID-19 vaccine. This specimen consisted of peripheral blood, obtained 28 days after the second AZD1222 dose. The rearrangement uses TRBV14 and TRBJ1-2; 9 bases agree with TRBD1. DNA for the CDR3: TGTGCCAGCAGCGCAAGTCCCGGACAGGGGTACTATGGCTACACCTTC. It translates to CASSASPGQGYYGYTF.